This T cell receptor (beta chain) was sequenced in a study of blood T cell repertoires in COVID-19. The length of the CDR3 is 17 residues. Germline loops: CDR1 KGHSH, CDR2 LQKENI. V lost 3 bases to trimming and J lost 0 bases, with 15 bases between them. Original methodology: By means of reference gene primer amplification, nucleated cell counts were estimated. Libraries were prepared by immunoSEQ multiplex PCR; TCRdb keeps only in-frame clonotypes and omits some of them. V and J calls and clone size are those listed in that table; D and trimming were worked out from the DNA. The sample holds some 25,000 clones, roughly 85% seen once.

The chain joins TRBV18 to TRBJ1-3; D is possibly TRBD1 (6 bases). This receptor was taken from a human donor in a cohort sampled during active COVID-19. The sample taken for sequencing was peripheral blood. CDR3 in amino acids: CASSPSSTGFSGNTIYF. CDR3 in DNA: TGTGCCAGCTCACCCTCCTCGACAGGTTTCTCTGGAAACACCATATATTTT.